The T cell receptor beta chain under discussion was sequenced for a study of T-cell memory formation after mild COVID-19. TCRdb reprocessed the 5' RACE reads with MiXCR, giving one entry per CDR3 protein. The data contain about 180,000 distinct CDR3 sequences, 15% to 20% of them singletons. This clonotype was detected only a few times. The material sequenced was PBMCs or a T cell subset sorted from them (not recorded which). The clonotype was recovered from an adult woman who had mild COVID-19 (a few samples of this study predate the infection). Cell type and time point are not known.

The CDR3 here is CSARDRTSGAELFF. CDR3 nucleotide sequence: TGCAGTGCTAGAGATCGAACCTCCGGGGCTGAGCTGTTTTTT. This chain links TRBV20-1 with TRBJ2-2, with D perhaps matching TRBD1 or TRBD2 (5 bases each). V was shortened by 0 bases and J by 11 bases, with 16 bases between the two germline ends. The CDR3 is 14 residues long. CDR1 and CDR2 from the germline V gene are DFQATT and SNEGSKA (reference sequence).